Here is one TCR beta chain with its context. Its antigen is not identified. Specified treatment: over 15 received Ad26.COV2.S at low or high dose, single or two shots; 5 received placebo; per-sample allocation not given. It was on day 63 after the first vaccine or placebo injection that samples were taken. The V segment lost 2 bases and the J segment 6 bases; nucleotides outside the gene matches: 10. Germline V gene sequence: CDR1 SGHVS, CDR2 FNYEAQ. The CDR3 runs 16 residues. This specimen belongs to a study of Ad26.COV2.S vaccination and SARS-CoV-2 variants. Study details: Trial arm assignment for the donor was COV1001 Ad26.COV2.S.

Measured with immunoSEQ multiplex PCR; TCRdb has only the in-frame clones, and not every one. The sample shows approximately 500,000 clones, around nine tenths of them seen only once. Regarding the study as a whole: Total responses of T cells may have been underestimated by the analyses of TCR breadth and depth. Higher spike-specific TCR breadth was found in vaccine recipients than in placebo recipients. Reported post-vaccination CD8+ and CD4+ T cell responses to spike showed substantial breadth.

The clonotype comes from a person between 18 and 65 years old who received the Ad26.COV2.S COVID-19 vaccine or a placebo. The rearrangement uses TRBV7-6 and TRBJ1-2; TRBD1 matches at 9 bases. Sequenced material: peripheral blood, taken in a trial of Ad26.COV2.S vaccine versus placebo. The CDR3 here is CASSLKSLDRGDGYTF. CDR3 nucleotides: TGTGCCAGCAGCTTAAAGAGCTTGGACAGGGGTGATGGCTACACCTTC. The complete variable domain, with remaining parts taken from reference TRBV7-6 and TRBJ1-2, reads GAGVSQSPRYKVTKRGQDVALRCDPISGHVSLYWYRQALGQGPEFLTYFNYEAQQDKSGLPNDRFSAERPEGSISTLTIQRTEQRDSAMYRCASSLKSLDRGDGYTFGSGTRLTVV.